This paragraph reports one T cell receptor beta chain. This sample is part of a study of blood T cell repertoires in COVID-19. Study-level information: The United States, Italy and Spain supplied acute and convalescent COVID-19 samples.

The V end lost 8 bases, the J end lost 6 bases, and 17 bases lay between the germline ends. Germline lookup yields CDR1 SQVTM and CDR2 ANQGSEA. The CDR3 runs 13 residues. In the original processing: Reference gene primer amplification gave estimated nucleated cell counts. Method: immunoSEQ multiplex PCR; TCRdb's copy keeps in-frame clones and lacks some. Clonal size and the V and J genes are those of that table, whereas D and trimming came from the DNA. The repertoire holds around 250,000 clones, with 91% as singletons. Donors were grouped by their self-reported clinical history. The V call is TRBV29-1, the J call TRBJ2-1; D may be TRBD2 (6 bases). The TCR sequence derives from a human donor in a cohort exposed to, infected with or recovered from COVID-19 (not recorded which). The donor label of this sample is uncertain. The source material was PBMCs or T cells enriched from blood (not recorded which). CDR3 in DNA: TGCAGCTCCTGGACTACATTAGGCAATGAGCAGTTCTTC. Protein sequence: CSSWTTLGNEQFF.